This T cell receptor (beta chain) comes out of a study of T cell changes during pregnancy in multiple sclerosis. Only one count was recorded for this clone. The table came from immunoSEQ multiplex PCR; TCRdb's copy has only in-frame clones and leaves some out. The top ten hold approximately 1.4% of the sample, which has some 71,000 clones, about nine tenths seen once. From germline, CDR1 is SGHRS and CDR2 YFSETQ. This CDR3 has 13 amino acids. Trimming removed 7 bases at V and 2 bases at J, with 11 bases between. Sequences were derived from peripheral blood, sampled in the third trimester of pregnancy. The rearrangement uses TRBV5-1 and TRBJ2-3; D is undetermined. The source is a female donor with multiple sclerosis, enrolled in a pregnancy study. The CDR3 DNA reads as TGCGCCAGCCGTCCTCAGGACACAGATACGCAGTATTTT. This sequence encodes CASRPQDTDTQYF.